Sequencing of this T cell receptor (beta chain) was carried out in a study of shared clonotypes between healthy human individuals. Naive CD8 populations comprised CD45RO-negative cells positively selected for CCR7, excluding terminally differentiated effector memory CD45RA+ cells. Points on this clone: The target antigen is unknown.

V gave up 3 bases and J gave up 9 bases; unmatched junction bases: 6. The V gene's germline CDR1 is SGHNT and CDR2 YYREEE (reference sequence). The CDR3 is 12 amino acids. Study-wide findings and caveats: Researchers sampled only blood; tissue repertoires likely differ. Owing to a small donor count, the genetic and exposure-history diversity represented was limited.

The DNA input per sorted-subset replicate PCR was about 220 ng, corresponding to some 27,000 T cell genomes. TCRdb's copy holds only in-frame clones and misses some; the assay was immunoSEQ multiplex PCR. Found here are more than 550,000 clones, about 90% of them singletons; the top ten hold 24%. The sequenced sample consisted of naive CD8+ T cells sorted from blood. The TCR originated in a young man in good health. This chain links TRBV5-4 with TRBJ2-7; 7 positions match TRBD2. The CDR3 coding sequence is TGTGCCAGCAGCTCCCATGGGGGGGTGCAGTACTTC. Translating it yields CASSSHGGVQYF.